The 20 T cell receptor beta chains in this list originate from one sample, sequenced in a study of blood T cell repertoires in COVID-19. The protocol was immunoSEQ multiplex PCR, while the TCRdb copy is restricted to in-frame clones and leaves out a portion. The sample shows 150,000 or so clones, around nine tenths of them seen only once. Source material: peripheral blood. Receptors were obtained from a man between 60 and 75 years old with active or convalescent COVID-19.

This rearrangement joins TRBV14 to TRBJ2-3; 7 bases fit TRBD1. The CDR3 runs to 15 residues. Germline V gene lookup returns CDR1 SGHDN and CDR2 FVKESK. The junction had 4 bases not matched to a gene; V was cut back by 4 bases and J by 0 bases. The CDR3: CASSPGTVSTDTQYF. In DNA, the CDR3 is TGTGCCAGCAGCCCCGGGACAGTTAGCACAGATACGCAGTATTTT.

The chain joins TRBV28 to TRBJ1-1; possibly TRBD1 for D (5 bases). The CDR3 has 16 amino acids. V was clipped by 2 bases and J by 4 bases, with 17 bases between them. Germline V gene lookup returns CDR1 MDHEN and CDR2 SYDVKM. The chain's CDR3 is CASSLGARAWGTEAFF. DNA of the CDR3: TGTGCCAGCAGTTTAGGGGCCAGGGCATGGGGCACTGAAGCTTTCTTT.

The gene calls are TRBV19 and TRBJ1-1; TRBD1 matches at 8 bases. The CDR3 is 14 amino acids. Germline trimming cut 5 bases from V and 2 bases from J; bases unmatched to any gene: 4. The germline V gene has CDR1 LNHDA and CDR2 SQIVND (reference sequence). The chain's CDR3 is CASSRTGSNTEAFF. CDR3 DNA: TGTGCCAGTAGTCGGACAGGGAGTAACACTGAAGCTTTCTTT. Together with reference TRBV19 and TRBJ1-1, the CDR3 gives the full variable domain: DGGITQSPKYLFRKEGQNVTLSCEQNLNHDAMYWYRQDPGQGLRLIYYSQIVNDFQKGDIAEGYSVSREKKESFPLTVTSAQKNPTAFYLCASSRTGSNTEAFFGQGTRLTVV.

This clone was picked up one time. This chain links TRBV14 with TRBJ2-5; D is ambiguous. CDR3 size: 13 residues. Germline V lookup: CDR1 SGHDN, CDR2 FVKESK. The V end was cut by 4 bases, the J end by 1 base, with 7 bases between. The CDR3 DNA reads TGTGCCAGCAGCCCTGCGGTCCAAGAGACCCAGTACTTC. Protein product: CASSPAVQETQYF.

This chain joins TRBV4-1 and TRBJ1-2; 7 bases are a match to TRBD1. CDR1 and CDR2 (germline): MGHRA, YSYEKL. The CDR3 is 17 amino acids. After removal of 1 base from V and 9 bases from J, the junction contained 17 bases not matched to a gene. CDR3 residues: CASSQAGWDSSFGRYTF. In nucleotides, the CDR3 is TGCGCCAGCAGCCAAGCCGGGTGGGACAGCTCCTTTGGCCGCTACACCTTC.

V usage is TRBV7-9 and J usage is TRBJ2-1; 9 bases match TRBD2. The V gene's germline CDR1 is SEHNR and CDR2 FQNEAQ (reference sequence). Unmatched junction bases numbered 8, after V lost 5 bases and J lost 3 bases. This CDR3 spans 16 amino acids. The CDR3, as DNA: TGTGCCAGCAGCCCTGCGGGAGCGGGGGGCTACAATGAGCAGTTCTTC. It specifies CASSPAGAGGYNEQFF.

V usage is TRBV7-3 and J usage is TRBJ1-3; the D gene is possibly TRBD1 (5 bases). Trimming pared 1 base from V and 0 bases from J, leaving 7 bases between. The V gene's germline CDR1 is SGHTA and CDR2 FQGTGA. This CDR3 region has 15 residues. DNA for the CDR3: TGTGCCAGCAGCTTAAGCAGGGACTCTGGAAACACCATATATTTT. The encoded protein is CASSLSRDSGNTIYF.

The V gene is TRBV5-8, the J gene TRBJ2-5, with 7 bases lining up with TRBD1. The germline gives CDR1 SGHTS, CDR2 YDEGEE. V was pared by 1 base and J by 4 bases, with 13 bases of the junction left unmatched. The CDR3 extends over 17 amino acids. The CDR3 region has the DNA TGTGCCAGCAGCTTGATAAGGGCAGGGGGTTGGTCAGAGACCCAGTACTTC. It yields the protein CASSLIRAGGWSETQYF. Looking up the rest from reference TRBV5-8 and TRBJ2-5 gives the full variable domain: EAGVTQSPTHLIKTRGQQATLRCSPISGHTSVYWYQQALGLGLQFLLWYDEGEERNRGNFPPRFSGRQFPNYSSELNVNALELEDSALYLCASSLIRAGGWSETQYFGPGTRLLVL.

The chain uses TRBV2 and TRBJ2-6, with 9 bases matching TRBD2. CDR3 length: 16 residues. CDR1 is SNHLY and CDR2 is FYNNEI in the germline V gene. Trimming cost V 6 bases and J 2 bases; bases outside gene matches: 5. The CDR3 coding sequence is TGTGCCAGCAGGTCCGGCGGGGGGGCTGGGGCCAACGTCCTGACTTTC. Translating it yields CASRSGGGAGANVLTF.

As DNA, the CDR3 is TGTGCCAGCAGCCAGCCCTACGTGAGGAACACTGAAGCTTTCTTT. Amino acid sequence: CASSQPYVRNTEAFF. The chain uses TRBV7-8 and TRBJ1-1, with D uncertain. Germline CDR1 SGHVS, CDR2 FQNEAQ. The CDR3 runs 15 residues. The ends were cut back, 5 bases at V and 1 base at J, with 14 bases in the middle.

The chain recombines TRBV19 with TRBJ1-1; D is undetermined. Germline V gene sequence: CDR1 LNHDA, CDR2 SQIVND (reference sequence). V was cut by 5 bases and J by 4 bases, with 20 bases left in between. The CDR3 spans 16 residues. Here the CDR3 reads CASSPGVGTITTEAFF. DNA for the CDR3: TGTGCCAGTAGTCCCGGGGTGGGCACAATCACCACTGAAGCTTTCTTT.

This sequence joins TRBV7-2 and TRBJ2-3; D may be TRBD2 (5 bases). V lost 0 bases and J lost 1, with 14 bases in between. The CDR3 contains 17 residues. The germline gives CDR1 SGHTA, CDR2 FQGNSA. CDR3 sequence (DNA): TGTGCCAGCAGCTTAGCGTCGGGAAGGCCTGGCACAGATACGCAGTATTTT. The encoded protein is CASSLASGRPGTDTQYF.

This chain connects TRBV6-5 to TRBJ1-1; 7 nucleotides align to TRBD1. V was pared by 2 bases and J by 1 base, with 1 base of the junction left unmatched. The CDR3 sequence is 14 residues long. CDR1 MNHEY and CDR2 SVGAGI come from the germline V gene. Written as DNA, the CDR3 is TGTGCCAGCAGTTACGGGACAGCGAACACTGAAGCTTTCTTT. Amino acid sequence: CASSYGTANTEAFF.

This clone was seen a few times. V and J are TRBV28 and TRBJ1-5; D remains unclear. Germline CDR1 reads MDHEN; CDR2 reads SYDVKM. This CDR3 spans 14 amino acids. V was clipped by 3 bases and J by 4 bases, with 10 bases between them. As DNA, the CDR3 is TGTGCCAGCAGTTTGTCAGAAAAGAATCAGCCCCAGCATTTT. Translation gives CASSLSEKNQPQHF.

In its sample, this clone was seen once. The chain links TRBV19 to TRBJ2-2, with TRBD1 as a possible D gene (5 bases). This CDR3 is built from 15 residues. Trimming shortened V by 2 bases and J by 5 bases, and 12 bases separated the two germline ends. CDR1 and CDR2 from the germline V gene are LNHDA and SQIVND (reference sequence). CDR3 bases: TGTGCCAGTAGTATATGGCAGGGCGTTACCGGGGAGCTGTTTTTT. Protein: CASSIWQGVTGELFF.

The V gene is TRBV10-2, the J gene TRBJ1-1, with D hard to call. Germline CDR1 reads WSHSY; CDR2 reads SAAADI. The CDR3 runs to 15 residues. Trimming shortened V by 6 bases and J by 4 bases, and 18 bases separated the two germline ends. The CDR3 protein is CASRTPGFRGTEAFF. The CDR3 DNA reads as TGCGCCAGCAGGACGCCCGGGTTCCGGGGCACTGAAGCTTTCTTT.

The J gene is TRBJ1-1, the V gene TRBV19, with D possibly being TRBD1 (6 bases). CDR1 LNHDA and CDR2 SQIVND come from the germline V gene (reference sequence). Trimming left V 5 bases short and J 3 bases short, with 10 bases between. This CDR3 is built from 13 residues. The CDR3 DNA sequence: TGTGCCAGTAGTCGGACAGTATACACTGAAGCTTTCTTT. Translation gives CASSRTVYTEAFF.

This clone showed up just a few times. The CDR3 reads CAFRGGGSSYEQYF. CDR3 nucleotides: TGTGCCTTCCGAGGCGGGGGAAGCTCCTACGAGCAGTACTTC. This chain uses TRBV30 with TRBJ2-7; the match to TRBD2 covers 7 bases. The J segment lost 0 bases and the V segment lost 7 bases, leaving 9 bases of the junction unmatched. The germline gives CDR1 GTSNPN, CDR2 SVGIG (reference sequence). There are 14 residues in the CDR3.

This sequence joins TRBV3-1 (or the pseudogene TRBV3-2) and TRBJ2-1; a possible D gene is TRBD2 (6 bases). The CDR3 length is 15 residues. Germline lookup yields CDR1 LGHDT and CDR2 YNNKEL (reference sequence). Trimming left V 1 base short and J 9 bases short, with 16 bases between. Written as DNA, the CDR3 is TGTGCCAGCAGCCAAGGCAATGGGGGAGCGGGTGAGCAGTTCTTC. It yields the protein CASSQGNGGAGEQFF.

The gene calls are TRBV7-2 and TRBJ1-2; TRBD1 agrees at 7 bases. This CDR3 comprises 15 residues. Germline V gene lookup returns CDR1 SGHTA and CDR2 FQGNSA. Trimming cost V 2 bases and J 6 bases; bases outside gene matches: 9. CDR3 bases: TGTGCCAGCAGCTTAACAGGGGCCCCAAGGGATGGCTACACCTTC. Protein: CASSLTGAPRDGYTF.